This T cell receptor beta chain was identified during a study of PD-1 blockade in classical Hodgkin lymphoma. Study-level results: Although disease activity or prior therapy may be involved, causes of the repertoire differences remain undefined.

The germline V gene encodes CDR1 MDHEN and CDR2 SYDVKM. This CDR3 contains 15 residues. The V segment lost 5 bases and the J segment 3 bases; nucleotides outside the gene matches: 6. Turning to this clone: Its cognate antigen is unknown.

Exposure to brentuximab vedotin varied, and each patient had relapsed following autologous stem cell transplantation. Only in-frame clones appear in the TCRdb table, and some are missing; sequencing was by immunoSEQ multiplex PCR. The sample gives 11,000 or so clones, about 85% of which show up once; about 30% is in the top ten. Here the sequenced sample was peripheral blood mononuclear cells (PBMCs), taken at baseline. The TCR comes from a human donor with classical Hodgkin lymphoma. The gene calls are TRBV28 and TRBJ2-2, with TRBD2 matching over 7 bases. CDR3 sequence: CASSVASGDTGELFF. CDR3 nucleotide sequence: TGTGCCAGCAGTGTGGCTAGCGGAGACACCGGGGAGCTGTTTTTT.